Each of the 2 T cell receptor beta chains below was sequenced from the same sample in a study of blood T cell repertoires in COVID-19. Data came from immunoSEQ multiplex PCR; TCRdb stores just in-frame clones and leaves some out. This table holds about 140,000 clones, less than 80% found once. The sequenced sample consisted of peripheral blood. These receptors were obtained from a woman of 80 years or more with active or convalescent COVID-19.

DNA of the CDR3: TGTGCCAGCAGTGAAGCCCCCGGGACAGGTTTCATATATTTT. The encoded protein is CASSEAPGTGFIYF. The chain employs TRBV6-1 and TRBJ1-3; 8 positions match TRBD1. The length of the CDR3 is 14 residues. Germline trimming cut 0 bases from V and 12 bases from J; bases unmatched to any gene: 7. CDR1 and CDR2 (germline): MNHNS, SASEGT.

The chain combines TRBV7-6 with TRBJ2-2; the match to TRBD1 covers 9 bases. This CDR3 comprises 17 residues. Germline V gives CDR1 SGHVS, CDR2 FNYEAQ. Losses at the gene ends were 7 bases for V and 1 base for J; bases not matched to a gene: 10. The CDR3 reads CASTPFQGQGNTGELFF. The CDR3 coding sequence is TGTGCCAGCACCCCTTTTCAGGGACAGGGGAACACCGGGGAGCTGTTTTTT.